This entry describes one TCR beta chain. This sample was taken from a study of T cell responses to AZD1222 COVID-19 vaccine. Here immunoSEQ multiplex PCR was the method, and the copy in TCRdb shows in-frame clones only, minus some. The sample holds 150,000 to 200,000 clones; more than 90% are singletons and the top ten take over 1.5%. This CDR3 is 15 amino acids long. The germline gives CDR1 SGHRS, CDR2 YFSETQ. Germline trimming cut 6 bases from V and 1 base from J; bases unmatched to any gene: 5. The genes are TRBV5-1 and TRBJ2-2, with 8 positions matching TRBD1. Here the sequenced sample was peripheral blood, taken on day 0 of AZD1222 vaccination. This TCR came from an adult in good health. CDR3 amino acids: CASNTGTGNTGELFF. CDR3 DNA: TGCGCCAGCAACACCGGGACAGGGAACACCGGGGAGCTGTTTTTT.